This T cell receptor beta chain is drawn from a study of a mutant IDH1 vaccine in newly diagnosed glioma. Study summary: The sex distribution of treated patients was 62.5% male and roughly 38% female, with a mean age of 40.4 years.

Turning to this clone: As yet, its antigen is unknown.

Regarding time point: week 23, last vaccination. Doses consisted of 300 ug of mutant IDH1 20-mer peptide each, paired with topical imiquimod. Clones were read by immunoSEQ multiplex PCR, and TCRdb kept only the in-frame ones, dropping some. The sample gives 77,000 or so clones, around 85% of which show up once; around 0.73% is in the top ten. From germline, CDR1 is SQVTM and CDR2 ANQGSEA. The CDR3 is made up of 14 amino acids. Trimming cost V 8 bases and J 3 bases, with 16 bases left between them. Here the sequenced sample was PBMCs, taken from a glioma patient whose treatment included an IDH1 peptide vaccine. This TCR derives from a woman between 50 and 59 years old with glioma. This chain uses TRBV29-1 with TRBJ2-2; no clear D gene. This CDR3 reads CSSSSGLDTGELFF. Written as DNA, the CDR3 is TGCAGCTCCTCTTCGGGTTTGGACACCGGGGAGCTGTTTTTT.